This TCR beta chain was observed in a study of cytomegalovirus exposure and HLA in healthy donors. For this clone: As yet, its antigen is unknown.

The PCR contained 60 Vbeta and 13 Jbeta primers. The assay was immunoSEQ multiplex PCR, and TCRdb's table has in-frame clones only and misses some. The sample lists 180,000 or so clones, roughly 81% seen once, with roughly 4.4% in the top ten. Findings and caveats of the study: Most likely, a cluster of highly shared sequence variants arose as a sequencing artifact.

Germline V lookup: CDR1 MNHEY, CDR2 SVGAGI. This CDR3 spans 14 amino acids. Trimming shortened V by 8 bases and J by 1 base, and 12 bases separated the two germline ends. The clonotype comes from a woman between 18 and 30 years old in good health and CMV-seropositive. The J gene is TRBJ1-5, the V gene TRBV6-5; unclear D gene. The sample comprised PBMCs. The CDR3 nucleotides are TGTGCCAGCTCTATGTCGGGAAGCAATCAGCCCCAGCATTTT. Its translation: CASSMSGSNQPQHF.